This T cell receptor beta chain was found in a study of T cell responses to AZD1222 COVID-19 vaccine. The analysis combined second doses at about 4 or about 12 weeks. The CDR3 is 16 residues long. V lost 1 base to trimming and J lost 8 bases; unmatched junction nucleotides: 7. Per germline, CDR1 SQVTM and CDR2 ANQGSEA. Using immunoSEQ multiplex PCR, the repertoire was profiled, and TCRdb retains in-frame clones only, with some absent. This table has fewer than 200,000 clones, 85% to 95% appearing once. To note about this clone: The antigen is unknown.

General observations from the study: Clonal diversity was possibly underestimated, and white British individuals and females predominated among donors. Epitopes outside B.1.351 and B.1.1.7 mutated regions reportedly drew nearly half of spike TCRs.

The genes are TRBV29-1 and TRBJ2-1, with 14 bases identical to TRBD2. The receptor's source is an adult who received the AZD1222 COVID-19 vaccine. The sample here was peripheral blood, taken 28 days after the second AZD1222 dose. The CDR3: CSVEGTSGRLVDEQFF. DNA for the CDR3: TGCAGCGTTGAAGGGACTAGCGGGAGGCTAGTCGATGAGCAGTTCTTC.